Reported below is one T cell receptor (beta chain). The repertoire was sequenced with immunoSEQ multiplex PCR; TCRdb's copy has only in-frame clones and lacks some. The table has 150,000 to 200,000 clones, approximately 80% seen once. The source of the sample is a study of blood T cell repertoires in COVID-19. Study context: Some COVID-19 samples were acute and others convalescent; all came from the United States, Italy and Spain.

The CDR3 length is 13 residues. Trimming shortened V by 6 bases and J by 6 bases, and 14 bases separated the two germline ends. Germline V lookup: CDR1 KGHSH, CDR2 LQKENI. The chain uses TRBV18 and TRBJ1-1; D is perhaps TRBD1 (6 bases). The receptor was isolated from a woman of 80 years or more with COVID-19, enrolled during active disease. What was sequenced was peripheral blood. The CDR3 coding sequence is TGTGCCAGCTCGCTACAGGGTCCCGCTGAAGCTTTCTTT. This encodes CASSLQGPAEAFF.